This T cell receptor beta chain originates from a study of response to subunit inactivated influenza vaccine. Study results and caveats: Every seasonal influenza vaccination brings in few new T cells, the authors suggested.

This CDR3 is 14 amino acids long. V was shortened by 6 bases and J by 0 bases, with 13 bases between the two germline ends. Germline V lookup: CDR1 SQVTM, CDR2 ANQGSEA. TCRdb re-called the RT-PCR reads through MiXCR, storing one row per CDR3 protein. The sample includes more than 450,000 distinct CDR3 sequences, about 12% of them seen just once. Remarks on this clonotype: What it recognizes is unknown.

This clonotype originated in a man in his forties or fifties who received an inactivated influenza vaccine. This chain connects TRBV29-1 to TRBJ2-3; either TRBD1 or TRBD2 may supply D (5 bases each). Specimen: PBMCs from blood, collected on the day of vaccination. The CDR3 is CSVGDGRSTDTQYF. CDR3 coding DNA: TGCAGCGTGGGGGACGGCAGAAGCACAGATACGCAGTATTTT.